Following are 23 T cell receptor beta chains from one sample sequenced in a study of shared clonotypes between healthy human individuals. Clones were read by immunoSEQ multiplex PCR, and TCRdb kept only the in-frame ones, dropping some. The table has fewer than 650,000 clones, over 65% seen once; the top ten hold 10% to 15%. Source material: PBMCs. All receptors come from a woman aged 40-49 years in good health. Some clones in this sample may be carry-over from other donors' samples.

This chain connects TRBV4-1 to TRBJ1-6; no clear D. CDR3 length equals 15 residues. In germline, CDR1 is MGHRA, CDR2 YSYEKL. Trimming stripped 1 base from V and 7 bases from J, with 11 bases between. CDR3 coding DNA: TGCGCCAGCAGCCAAGGGAGACTACGAAATTCACCCCTCCACTTT. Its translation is CASSQGRLRNSPLHF.

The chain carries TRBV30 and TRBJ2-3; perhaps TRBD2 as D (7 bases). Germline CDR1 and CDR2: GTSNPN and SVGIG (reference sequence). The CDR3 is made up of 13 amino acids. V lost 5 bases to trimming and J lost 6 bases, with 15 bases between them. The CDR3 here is CAWGAGALDTQYF. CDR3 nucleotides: TGTGCCTGGGGGGCGGGGGCCCTCGATACGCAGTATTTT.

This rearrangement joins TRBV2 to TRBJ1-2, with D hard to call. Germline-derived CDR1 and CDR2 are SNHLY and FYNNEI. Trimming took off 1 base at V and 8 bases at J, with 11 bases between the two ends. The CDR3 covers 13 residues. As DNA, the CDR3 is TGTGCCAGCAGTGAAGTTCTGAGTGGCGGCTACACCTTC. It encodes CASSEVLSGGYTF.

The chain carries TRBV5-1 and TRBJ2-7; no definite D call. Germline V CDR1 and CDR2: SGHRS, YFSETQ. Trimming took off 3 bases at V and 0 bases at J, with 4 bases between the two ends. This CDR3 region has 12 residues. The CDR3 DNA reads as TGCGCCAGCAGCTCAAGCTCCTACGAGCAGTACTTC. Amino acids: CASSSSSYEQYF.

The CDR3 coding sequence is TGTGCCAGTAGTATAGGGAGCGGGCGCACAGATACGCAGTATTTT. Translation gives CASSIGSGRTDTQYF. The V gene is TRBV19, the J gene TRBJ2-3; D is possibly TRBD2 (6 bases). The V gene lost 1 base and the J gene lost 1 base, with 9 bases spanning the gap. The CDR3 consists of 15 residues. The germline V gene has CDR1 LNHDA and CDR2 SQIVND (reference sequence).

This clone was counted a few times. The chain's CDR3 is CASSDPGLGGELFF. CDR3 bases: TGTGCCAGCAGTGATCCTGGGTTGGGCGGGGAGCTGTTTTTT. V usage is TRBV2 and J usage is TRBJ2-2; D gene unclear. With 3 bases removed from V and 7 bases from J, the gap between germline ends came to 12 bases. Germline V gives CDR1 SNHLY, CDR2 FYNNEI. This CDR3 comprises 14 residues.

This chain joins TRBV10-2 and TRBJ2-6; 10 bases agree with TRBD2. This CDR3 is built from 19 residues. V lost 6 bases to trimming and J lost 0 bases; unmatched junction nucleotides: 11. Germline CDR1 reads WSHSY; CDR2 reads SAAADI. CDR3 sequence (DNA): TGCGCCAGCAGAAAGGGTCTAGCGGGAGTCTCCTCTGGGGCCAACGTCCTGACTTTC. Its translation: CASRKGLAGVSSGANVLTF.

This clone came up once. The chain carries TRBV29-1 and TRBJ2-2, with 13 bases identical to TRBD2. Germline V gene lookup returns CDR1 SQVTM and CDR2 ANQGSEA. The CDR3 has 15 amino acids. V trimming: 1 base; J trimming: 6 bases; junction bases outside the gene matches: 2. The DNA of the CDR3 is TGCAGCGTTGAAGTAGGACTAGCGGGAGCCGGGGAGCTGTTTTTT. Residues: CSVEVGLAGAGELFF.

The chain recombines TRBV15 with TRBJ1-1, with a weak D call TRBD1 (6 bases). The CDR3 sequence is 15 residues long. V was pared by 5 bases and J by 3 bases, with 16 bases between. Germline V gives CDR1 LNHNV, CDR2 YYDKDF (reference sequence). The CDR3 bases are TGTGCCACCAGCCGGGACACAAGCGGGTACACTGAAGCTTTCTTT. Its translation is CATSRDTSGYTEAFF.

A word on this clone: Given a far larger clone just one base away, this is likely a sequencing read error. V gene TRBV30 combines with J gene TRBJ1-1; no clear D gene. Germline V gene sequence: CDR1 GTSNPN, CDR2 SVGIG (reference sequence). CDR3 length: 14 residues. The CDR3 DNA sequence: TGTGCCTGGAGGGACTCGCCGGCGGGCACTGAAGCTCTCTTT. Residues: CAWRDSPAGTEALF.

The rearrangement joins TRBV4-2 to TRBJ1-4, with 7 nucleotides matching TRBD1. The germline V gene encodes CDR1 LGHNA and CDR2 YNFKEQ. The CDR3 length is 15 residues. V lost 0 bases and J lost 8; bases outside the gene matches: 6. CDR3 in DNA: TGTGCCAGCAGCCAAGAGCCCAGGGGGGACGAAAAACTGTTTTTT. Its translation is CASSQEPRGDEKLFF.

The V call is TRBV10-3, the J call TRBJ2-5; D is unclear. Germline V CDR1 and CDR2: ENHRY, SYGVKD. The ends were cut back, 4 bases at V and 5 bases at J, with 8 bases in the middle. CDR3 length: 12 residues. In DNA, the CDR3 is TGTGCCATCAGTGGGATAGGGGAGACCCAGTACTTC. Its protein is CAISGIGETQYF.

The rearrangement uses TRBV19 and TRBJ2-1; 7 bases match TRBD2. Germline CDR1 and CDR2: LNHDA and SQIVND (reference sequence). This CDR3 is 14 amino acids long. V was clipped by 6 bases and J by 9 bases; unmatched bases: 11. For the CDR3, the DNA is TGTGCCAGTAGAAACTCTGCGGGGGAGGTTGAGCAGTTCTTC. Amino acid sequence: CASRNSAGEVEQFF.

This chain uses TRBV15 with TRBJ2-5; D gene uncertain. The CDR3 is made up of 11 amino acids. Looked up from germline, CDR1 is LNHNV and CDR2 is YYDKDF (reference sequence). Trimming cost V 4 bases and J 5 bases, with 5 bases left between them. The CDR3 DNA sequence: TGTGCCACCAGCATTGGTGAGACCCAGTACTTC. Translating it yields CATSIGETQYF.

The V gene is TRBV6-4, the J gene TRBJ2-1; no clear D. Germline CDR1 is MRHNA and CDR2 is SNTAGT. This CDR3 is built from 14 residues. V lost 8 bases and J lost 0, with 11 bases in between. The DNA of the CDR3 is TGTGCCAGCGAAGGTCGGAGCTCCTACAATGAGCAGTTCTTC. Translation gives CASEGRSSYNEQFF.

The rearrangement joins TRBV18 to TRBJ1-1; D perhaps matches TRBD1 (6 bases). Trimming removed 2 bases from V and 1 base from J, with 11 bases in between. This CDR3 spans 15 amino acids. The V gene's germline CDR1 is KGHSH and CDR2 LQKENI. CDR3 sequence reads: CASSPSSGENTEAFF. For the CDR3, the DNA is TGTGCCAGCTCACCAAGTTCAGGGGAGAACACTGAAGCTTTCTTT.

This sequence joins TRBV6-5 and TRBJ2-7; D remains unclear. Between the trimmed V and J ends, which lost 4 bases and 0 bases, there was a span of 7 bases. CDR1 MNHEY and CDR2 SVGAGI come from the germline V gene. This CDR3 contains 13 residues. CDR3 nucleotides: TGTGCCAGCAGTTTCTACAACTCCTACGAGCAGTACTTC. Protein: CASSFYNSYEQYF.

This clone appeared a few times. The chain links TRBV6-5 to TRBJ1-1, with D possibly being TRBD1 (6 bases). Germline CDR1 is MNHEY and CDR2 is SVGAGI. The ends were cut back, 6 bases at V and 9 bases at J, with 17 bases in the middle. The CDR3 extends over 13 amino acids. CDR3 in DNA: TGTGCCAGCAGGGGTTCGGGGGGGCGCAAAGCTTTCTTT. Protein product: CASRGSGGRKAFF.

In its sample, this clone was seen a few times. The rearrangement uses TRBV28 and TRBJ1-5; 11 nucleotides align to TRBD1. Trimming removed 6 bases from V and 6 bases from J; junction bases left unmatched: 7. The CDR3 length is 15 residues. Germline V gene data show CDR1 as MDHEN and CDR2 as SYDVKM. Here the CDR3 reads CASSDGQGAIQPQHF. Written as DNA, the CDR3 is TGTGCCAGCAGCGACGGACAGGGGGCGATTCAGCCCCAGCATTTT. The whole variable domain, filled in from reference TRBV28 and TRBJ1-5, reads DVKVTQSSRYLVKRTGEKVFLECVQDMDHENMFWYRQDPGLGLRLIYFSYDVKMKEKGDIPEGYSVSREKKERFSLILESASTNQTSMYLCASSDGQGAIQPQHFGDGTRLSIL.

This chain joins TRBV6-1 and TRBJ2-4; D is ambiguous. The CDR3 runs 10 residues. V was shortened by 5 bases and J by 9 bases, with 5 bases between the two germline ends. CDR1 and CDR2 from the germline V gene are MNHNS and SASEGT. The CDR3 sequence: CASSLTIQYF. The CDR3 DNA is TGTGCCAGCAGTTTGACCATTCAGTACTTC.

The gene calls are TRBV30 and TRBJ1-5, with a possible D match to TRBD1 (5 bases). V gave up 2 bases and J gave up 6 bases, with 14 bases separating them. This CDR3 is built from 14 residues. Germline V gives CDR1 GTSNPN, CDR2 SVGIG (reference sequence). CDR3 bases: TGTGCCTGGAGTTCTGGCAGGGCGGGTCAGCCCCAGCATTTT. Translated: CAWSSGRAGQPQHF.

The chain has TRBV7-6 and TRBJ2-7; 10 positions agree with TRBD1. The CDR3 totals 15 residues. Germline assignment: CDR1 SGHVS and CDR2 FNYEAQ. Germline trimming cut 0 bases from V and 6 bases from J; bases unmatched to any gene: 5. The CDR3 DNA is TGTGCCAGCAGCTTAGCGGGACAGGGGAATCGCGAGCAGTACTTC. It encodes CASSLAGQGNREQYF.

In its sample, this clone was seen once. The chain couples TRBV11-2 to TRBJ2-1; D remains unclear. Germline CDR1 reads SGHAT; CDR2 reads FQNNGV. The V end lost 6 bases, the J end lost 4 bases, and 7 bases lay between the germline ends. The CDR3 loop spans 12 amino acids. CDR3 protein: CASRGSYNEQFF. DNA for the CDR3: TGTGCCAGCAGGGGGTCATACAATGAGCAGTTCTTC.